These 24 T cell receptor beta chains were sequenced from one sample in a study of cytomegalovirus exposure and HLA in healthy donors. Researchers ran the PCR with 60 Vbeta and 13 Jbeta primers. Clones were read by immunoSEQ multiplex PCR, and TCRdb kept only the in-frame ones, dropping some. The sample yields some 150,000 clones, approximately 80% seen once. Sequencing was performed on PBMCs. Every receptor here comes from a man aged 50-59 years in good health and CMV-seropositive.

The gene calls are TRBV27 and TRBJ1-2; a weak D match, TRBD1 (6 bases). The germline V and J ends were trimmed by 6 bases and 2 bases, with 16 bases remaining between them. Germline CDR1 and CDR2: MNHEY and SMNVEV (reference sequence). This CDR3 spans 15 amino acids. DNA of the CDR3: TGTGCCAGCAGGGTCCGGGGGGGCGGCAACTATGGCTACACCTTC. It specifies CASRVRGGGNYGYTF.

The chain couples TRBV10-3 to TRBJ2-2; TRBD2 aligns across 11 bases. CDR1 is ENHRY, CDR2 SYGVKD, per germline. Trimming removed 6 bases from V and 3 bases from J; junction bases left unmatched: 9. CDR3 length: 17 residues. CDR3 residues: CAIRGTSGTRDTGELFF. The DNA for the CDR3 is TGTGCCATCAGGGGGACTAGCGGTACCAGGGACACCGGGGAGCTGTTTTTT.

V is TRBV19 and J is TRBJ1-5, with D maybe TRBD1 (5 bases). Germline V gene sequence: CDR1 LNHDA, CDR2 SQIVND (reference sequence). Trimming removed 6 bases from V and 1 base from J, with 13 bases in between. There are 15 residues in the CDR3. Here the CDR3 reads CASSQDRESNQPQHF. Written as DNA, the CDR3 is TGTGCCAGTAGCCAAGACAGAGAAAGCAATCAGCCCCAGCATTTT.

This chain joins TRBV4-2 and TRBJ2-1; TRBD1 aligns across 9 bases. The V gene end was trimmed by 1 base and the J gene end by 8 bases; junction bases not matched to a gene: 6. CDR1 LGHNA and CDR2 YNFKEQ come from the germline V gene. CDR3 size: 15 residues. The CDR3 sequence: CASSQAGQGPDEQFF. CDR3 DNA sequence: TGTGCCAGCAGCCAAGCGGGACAGGGTCCGGATGAGCAGTTCTTC.

The V call is TRBV9, the J call TRBJ2-1; 9 nucleotides align to TRBD2. In germline, CDR1 is SGDLS, CDR2 YYNGEE. J lost 4 bases, V lost 4 bases, and 6 bases had no gene match. CDR3 length: 15 amino acids. The CDR3 region is CASSISGRDYNEQFF. The DNA for the CDR3 is TGTGCCAGCAGCATTAGCGGGAGAGATTACAATGAGCAGTTCTTC.

This chain uses TRBV5-6 with TRBJ1-5; D is undetermined. CDR1 and CDR2 from the germline V gene are SGHDT and YYEEEE. This CDR3 has 15 residues. Trimming removed 1 base at V and 2 bases at J, with 10 bases between. As DNA, the CDR3 is TGTGCCAGCAGCTTGCTCCTGTTTGGCAATCAGCCCCAGCATTTT. Protein: CASSLLLFGNQPQHF.

The chain joins TRBV28 to TRBJ2-6; possibly TRBD1 for D (6 bases). Trimming left V 6 bases short and J 2 bases short, with 17 bases between. CDR1 and CDR2 from the germline V gene are MDHEN and SYDVKM. There are 17 residues in the CDR3. Written as DNA, the CDR3 is TGTGCCAGCAGCATTAGAGGGGGAATAACTGGGGCCAACGTCCTGACTTTC. Its protein is CASSIRGGITGANVLTF. The complete variable domain, with remaining parts taken from reference TRBV28 and TRBJ2-6, reads DVKVTQSSRYLVKRTGEKVFLECVQDMDHENMFWYRQDPGLGLRLIYFSYDVKMKEKGDIPEGYSVSREKKERFSLILESASTNQTSMYLCASSIRGGITGANVLTFGAGSRLTVL.

This CDR3 reads CASSDDTYEQYF. Written as DNA, the CDR3 is TGCGCCAGCAGCGACGACACCTACGAGCAGTACTTC. This chain links TRBV5-1 with TRBJ2-7; D ambiguous. This CDR3 comprises 12 residues. Germline assignment: CDR1 SGHRS and CDR2 YFSETQ. V was trimmed by 4 bases and J by 2 bases, leaving 7 bases between them.

DNA of the CDR3: TGTGCCAGCAGCTTAGCCTCCGGGACAGGGTACGAGCAGTACTTC. It translates to CASSLASGTGYEQYF. The genes are TRBV7-3 and TRBJ2-7; 9 nucleotides line up with TRBD1. The CDR3 is made up of 15 amino acids. The V segment lost 2 bases and the J segment 4 bases; nucleotides outside the gene matches: 6. CDR1 is SGHTA and CDR2 is FQGTGA in the germline V gene.

DNA of the CDR3: TGTGCCAGCAGCCTGGTGGCGGGGACGGGAACTGAAGCTTTCTTT. Translation: CASSLVAGTGTEAFF. The chain combines TRBV5-5 with TRBJ1-1, with TRBD1 as a possible D gene (5 bases). CDR3 length equals 15 residues. Germline lookup yields CDR1 SGHKS and CDR2 YYEKEE (reference sequence). V shed 4 bases and J shed 5 bases, with 18 bases lying between them.

The chain links TRBV15 to TRBJ2-7; the match to TRBD1 covers 10 bases. The CDR3 totals 19 residues. J lost 1 base, V lost 3 bases, and 15 bases had no gene match. Germline CDR1 LNHNV, CDR2 YYDKDF (reference sequence). The CDR3 reads CATSRALGTGARGSYEQYF. CDR3 sequence (DNA): TGTGCCACCAGCAGGGCCCTCGGGACAGGGGCAAGAGGGTCCTACGAGCAGTACTTC.

The chain joins TRBV30 to TRBJ1-2; the D is unclear. Germline CDR1 GTSNPN, CDR2 SVGIG (reference sequence). This CDR3 is 12 amino acids long. V was trimmed by 4 bases and J by 6 bases, leaving 12 bases between them. CDR3 in DNA: TGTGCCTGGAAATTCTTCGGTAATGGCTACACCTTC. Its protein is CAWKFFGNGYTF.

CDR3 bases: TGCAGCGCCGCGGGCGGGGCGGAAATCTACGAGCAGTACTTC. Residues: CSAAGGAEIYEQYF. This chain uses TRBV29-1 with TRBJ2-7; D is perhaps TRBD2 (6 bases). Trimming took 7 bases from V and 3 from J, leaving 19 bases between them. From germline, CDR1 is SQVTM and CDR2 ANQGSEA. CDR3 length: 14 residues.

A few counts support this clone. V and J are TRBV6-5 and TRBJ1-4, with TRBD1 identical over 8 bases. The CDR3 runs to 14 residues. Losses at the gene ends were 6 bases for V and 8 bases for J; bases not matched to a gene: 8. The germline V gene has CDR1 MNHEY and CDR2 SVGAGI. The CDR3 DNA reads TGTGCCAGCAGACCTCAGGGGGCCGGAGAAAAACTGTTTTTT. This encodes CASRPQGAGEKLFF.

The V call is TRBV7-3, the J call TRBJ2-3, with D hard to call. Germline V gene data show CDR1 as SGHTA and CDR2 as FQGTGA. The ends were cut back, 1 base at V and 0 bases at J, with 8 bases in the middle. This CDR3 spans 15 amino acids. CDR3 region: CASSLSGSSTDTQYF. The CDR3 nucleotides are TGTGCCAGCAGCTTAAGCGGATCAAGCACAGATACGCAGTATTTT.

V and J are TRBV27 and TRBJ1-6; perhaps TRBD1 as D (6 bases). The ends were cut back, 9 bases at V and 0 bases at J, with 18 bases in the middle. The CDR3 covers 17 residues. The germline V gene has CDR1 MNHEY and CDR2 SMNVEV (reference sequence). CDR3 residues: CARDSGTRSSYNSPLHF. The CDR3 bases are TGTGCCAGAGATTCCGGGACAAGGAGCTCCTATAATTCACCCCTCCACTTT.

This chain uses TRBV4-2 with TRBJ2-3; 8 bases fit TRBD2. Germline V gene data show CDR1 as LGHNA and CDR2 as YNFKEQ. V gave up 1 base and J gave up 0 bases; unmatched junction bases: 15. CDR3 length: 20 residues. CDR3 region: CASSQGSGMQSGGSTDTQYF. CDR3 DNA: TGTGCCAGCAGCCAAGGGTCAGGGATGCAAAGCGGGGGCAGCACAGATACGCAGTATTTT.

The CDR3 DNA reads as TGTGCCAGCAGCACCGGGACAGGGGTACGGTATGGCTACACCTTC. The encoded protein is CASSTGTGVRYGYTF. The chain joins TRBV7-3 to TRBJ1-2; 10 positions agree with TRBD1. This CDR3 region has 15 residues. J lost 5 bases, V lost 5 bases, and 8 bases had no gene match. Germline V gene lookup returns CDR1 SGHTA and CDR2 FQGTGA.

The CDR3 DNA reads TGTGCCAGCAGCCCGGACAGGAACCAAGAGACCCAGTACTTC. This translates into CASSPDRNQETQYF. The V gene is TRBV7-3, the J gene TRBJ2-5; TRBD1 matches at 7 bases. CDR3 length: 14 amino acids. Germline assignment: CDR1 SGHTA and CDR2 FQGTGA. V was pared by 5 bases and J by 0 bases, with 3 bases of the junction left unmatched.

This chain connects TRBV19 to TRBJ1-5; perhaps TRBD1 as D (6 bases). Between the trimmed V and J ends, which lost 3 bases and 0 bases, there was a span of 18 bases. The CDR3 is 18 amino acids. Germline V gene sequence: CDR1 LNHDA, CDR2 SQIVND (reference sequence). CDR3 loop: CASSIEVVTGYSNQPQHF. The CDR3, as DNA: TGTGCCAGTAGTATTGAAGTGGTGACAGGATATAGCAATCAGCCCCAGCATTTT.

The chain links TRBV7-9 to TRBJ1-4; D unresolved. The CDR3 extends over 16 amino acids. V dropped 2 bases and J dropped 4 bases, with 14 bases sitting between them. Per the germline V gene, CDR1 is SEHNR and CDR2 is FQNEAQ (reference sequence). Here the CDR3 reads CASSLSAVSGNEKLFF. CDR3 DNA sequence: TGTGCCAGCAGCTTATCTGCGGTTTCGGGTAATGAAAAACTGTTTTTT.

V is TRBV28 and J is TRBJ1-1, with a possible D match to TRBD1 (5 bases). Germline-derived CDR1 and CDR2 are MDHEN and SYDVKM. There are 16 residues in the CDR3. The germline V and J ends were trimmed by 6 bases and 2 bases, with 19 bases remaining between them. CDR3 nucleotides: TGTGCCAGCAGCTCTTGGACCGGGACTTTAAACACTGAAGCTTTCTTT. As protein: CASSSWTGTLNTEAFF.

The CDR3 region has the DNA TGTGCCTGGAGTGTAATTAGAGATACGCAGTATTTT. This codes for CAWSVIRDTQYF. This sequence joins TRBV30 and TRBJ2-3; no definite D call. The CDR3 consists of 12 residues. From germline, CDR1 is GTSNPN and CDR2 SVGIG (reference sequence). The V gene lost 0 bases and the J gene lost 5 bases, with 6 bases spanning the gap.

The genes are TRBV5-4 and TRBJ1-2; D perhaps matches TRBD1 (6 bases). This CDR3 is built from 13 residues. Germline V lookup: CDR1 SGHNT, CDR2 YYREEE (reference sequence). The ends were cut back, 4 bases at V and 7 bases at J, with 14 bases in the middle. CDR3 sequence reads: CASSARGAPGYTF. DNA for the CDR3: TGTGCCAGCAGCGCTCGGGGGGCGCCTGGCTACACCTTC.